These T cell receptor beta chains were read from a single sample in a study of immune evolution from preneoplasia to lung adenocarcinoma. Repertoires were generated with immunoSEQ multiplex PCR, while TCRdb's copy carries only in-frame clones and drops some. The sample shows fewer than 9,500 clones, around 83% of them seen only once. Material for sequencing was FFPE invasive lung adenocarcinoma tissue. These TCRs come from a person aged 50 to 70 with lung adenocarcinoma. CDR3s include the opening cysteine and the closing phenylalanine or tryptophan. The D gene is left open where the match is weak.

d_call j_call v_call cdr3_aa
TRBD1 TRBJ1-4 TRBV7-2 CASSPWTGLSANEKLFF
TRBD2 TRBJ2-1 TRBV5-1 CASSSKRASGRNNEQFF
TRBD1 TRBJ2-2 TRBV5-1 CASSLTGQGPTGELFF
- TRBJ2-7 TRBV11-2 CASSLFAVDYYEQYF
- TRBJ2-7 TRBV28 CASSSSPSPAYEQYF
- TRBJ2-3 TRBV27 CASSLSEPDTQYF
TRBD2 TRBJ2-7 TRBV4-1 CASSQALAGGLNEQYF
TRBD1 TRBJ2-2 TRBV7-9 CASSPTFGQGVNTGELFF
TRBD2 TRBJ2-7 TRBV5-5 CASSLIAGGASYEQYF
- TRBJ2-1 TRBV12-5 CASGLTSSDEQFF